This TCR beta chain appears in the sequencing data of a study of beta chain features in type 1 diabetes. Broader study findings: TCRB CDR3 length was moderately but significantly reduced in all four CD4+ subsets of Type 1 diabetes patients.

CDR1 is MNHNS and CDR2 is SASEGT in the germline V gene. The CDR3 loop spans 16 amino acids. V lost 3 bases and J 4 bases, leaving 16 bases between the germline ends. The investigators reverse transcribed all of the isolated RNA, so they sequenced expressed TCRB transcripts. Some clones are missing from TCRdb's copy, which holds only in-frame ones; the method was immunoSEQ multiplex PCR. The repertoire holds 500,000 to 800,000 clones, with under 15% as singletons. With respect to this clone: Its antigen remains unidentified.

The sequencing input was naive CD4+ T cells from blood. The receptor comes from a man aged 25 to 45 with type 1 diabetes. This chain links TRBV6-1 with TRBJ2-1, with D possibly TRBD1 on 6 matching bases. For the CDR3, the DNA is TGTGCCAGCAGTGATTCCATTGGGGGCCGTTACAATGAGCAGTTCTTC. Translated: CASSDSIGGRYNEQFF.